This entry concerns a single TCR beta chain. No antigen is known for it. Nothing much larger sits one base from this clone, and base qualities are not available. Trimming at the junction amounts to 3 bases on V and 1 base on J, and the germline ends lie 9 bases apart. From the germline V gene (reference sequence), CDR1 is LNHDA and CDR2 is SQIVND. Inclusive of the bounding cysteine and phenylalanine, the CDR3 is 15 residues long. Only the CDR3 part of the read is kept: 45 bases, read in frame from the first base. This sample was taken from a study of T cells in Graves' hyperthyroidism and ophthalmopathy (dated 2019 in TCRdb). For the study in its entirety: Peripheral blood samples were taken at initial diagnosis, before any treatment was given. After blood sampling, hyperthyroidism patients were treated with methimazole at a starting dose of 30 mg daily, and ophthalmopathy patients were treated with high-dose intravenous methylprednisolone. TCR V-J signatures able to tell the groups apart were searched for in a discovery cohort of 90 to 100 patients, of whom more than 40 had Graves' ophthalmopathy and more than 55 had stable Graves' hyperthyroidism. Whether ophthalmopathy could be predicted prospectively was tested in an independent validation cohort made up of 18 hyperthyroidism patients plus 17 patients who later progressed to ophthalmopathy. For training and testing, the 100 or so patients in the discovery cohort were randomly divided in a 7:3 ratio. In addition, the study compared T-cell repertoires in thyroid tissue and in blood from five or six Graves' hyperthyroidism patients. TCR Vbeta CDR3 sequencing of some 140 peripheral blood samples (over 40 ophthalmopathy, 75 to 80 hyperthyroidism and some 17 progressor patients) is reported in the paper.

Stable Graves' hyperthyroidism was defined as no progression to ophthalmopathy during 18 months of follow-up. The hyperthyroidism patients were between 18 and 65 years old and newly diagnosed, with a disease duration of less than 2 months. Patients with uncontrolled infections, other autoimmune diseases, pregnancy or lactation were excluded. Clinical symptoms, serum thyroxine and TRAb, thyroid ultrasound, and orbital computed tomography formed the basis for the diagnoses. PBMCs were separated from under 11 ml of fresh peripheral blood using Ficoll-Paque density gradient centrifugation. Total RNA was extracted with Trizol reagent, and quality was checked on an Agilent 2100 Bioanalyzer. General conclusions and limits of the study: A 13 V-J signature model separated ophthalmopathy from stable hyperthyroidism, with over 85% sensitivity and around 84% specificity in cross-validation and 80%/75% in testing. Sample size was not statistically predetermined, and investigators were not blinded to group allocation. Most expanded thyroid clonotypes (frequency above 0.001) were also detected in blood, a finding suggesting that blood repertoires may reflect thyroid immune responses. In validation, the model predicted progression to ophthalmopathy with approximately 69% sensitivity and approximately 72% specificity, a median of 6.5 months before onset.

The TCR beta CDR3 regions were amplified from RNA transcripts. The first round of RT-PCR for the TCR CDR3 was performed with the HTBI primer set and the Qiagen OneStep RT-PCR kit. A second multiplex PCR round built the libraries, followed by size selection and purification. Libraries were sequenced paired-end with 100 bp reads on an Illumina HiSeq2000. Per the original workflow: SOAPnuke was used to process the raw data, with reads discarded if the reads contained adapters or uncalled bases, had a mean Phred below 15, or lacked an exact constant-primer or identifier match. COPE v1.2.5 was used to merge high-quality paired reads, and clonotypes were defined as unique nucleotide sequences. MiTCR v1.1 was used to align the clonotypes against IMGT TRBV, TRBD and TRBJ reference segments. Only V-J combinations with frequency above 0.0001, covering about 99% of repertoires, were analysed. The TCS score was defined as F50 (clonal expansion) divided by E x V (chaos), with BLOSUM62-based TCRdist calculated between CDR3 peptides within each V-J. Welch's t-statistics and random forest reduced around 510 V-J features to 10 to 15, which were used in a naive Bayes classifier (R e1071). TCRdb reprocessing: public reads trimmed at Q25 with fastp, clones called with MiXCR, in-frame beta chains kept. Records with the same CDR3 protein are collapsed into one entry carrying the most frequent genes and DNA. Here the V and J calls rest on TCRdb's processing, not on the authors' analysis. The sample table records a few hundred thousand distinct CDR3 sequences; 15% to 19% of these occur just once. Approximately 7.4% of the sample belongs to the ten largest clones.

Recombination linked TRBV19 to TRBJ2-2, with a tentative D call of TRBD1 or TRBD2, each matching 6 bases. The origin of this receptor is a woman aged 30 to 39 with Graves' hyperthyroidism. Material: blood. Read as DNA, the sequence is TGTGCCAGTAGTATGGGGGGCGGGAACACCGGGGAGCTGTTTTTT. The resulting protein is CASSMGGGNTGELFF.